This TCR beta chain was found in a study of TIL therapy for anti-PD-1-resistant metastatic lung cancer. The wider study: Median tumor PD-L1 proportion score was roughly 5.9%. By whole-exome sequencing, median non-synonymous tumor mutation burden was less than 1.8 mutations per megabase.

Points from the study as a whole: Many TIL product clones were absent from baseline tumor, suggesting clonal contraction.

The libraries were made with immunoSEQ v3. Profiling relied on immunoSEQ multiplex PCR, and the TCRdb table lists in-frame clones only, not all of them. The repertoire has about 50,000 clones, about two thirds of them found once; the top ten carry less than 6.5%. This CDR3 region has 15 residues. Trimming cost V 0 bases and J 4 bases; bases outside gene matches: 2. CDR1 and CDR2 (germline): LGHNA, YSLEER. As to time point: pre-treatment sample, taken before nivolumab and TIL therapy. The tumor samples were excised metastases, mostly pleural nodules or supraclavicular lymph nodes. Patients then received nivolumab; progressors got lymphodepletion, TIL and IL-2. The table lists this clone with a count of one. What it binds is unknown.

The sequencing used tumor tissue, collected at baseline. This sequence originates from a person between 30 and 79 years old with non-small cell lung cancer. This chain uses TRBV4-3 with TRBJ2-1, with 8 bases lining up with TRBD1. The CDR3 DNA reads TGCGCCAGCAGCCAAGAAGGACAGGGATACAATGAGCAGTTCTTC. Amino acids: CASSQEGQGYNEQFF.